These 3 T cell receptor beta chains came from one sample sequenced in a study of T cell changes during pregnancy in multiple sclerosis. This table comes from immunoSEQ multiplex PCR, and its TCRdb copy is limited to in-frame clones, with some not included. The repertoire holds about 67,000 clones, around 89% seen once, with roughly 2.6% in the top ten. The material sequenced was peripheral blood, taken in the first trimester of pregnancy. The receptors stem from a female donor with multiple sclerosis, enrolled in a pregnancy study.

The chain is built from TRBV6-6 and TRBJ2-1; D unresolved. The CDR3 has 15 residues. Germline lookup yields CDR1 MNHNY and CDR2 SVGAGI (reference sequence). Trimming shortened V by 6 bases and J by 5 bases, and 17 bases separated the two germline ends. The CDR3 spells CASSALGLGHNEQFF. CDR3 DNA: TGTGCCAGCAGCGCTCTAGGATTAGGCCACAATGAGCAGTTCTTC.

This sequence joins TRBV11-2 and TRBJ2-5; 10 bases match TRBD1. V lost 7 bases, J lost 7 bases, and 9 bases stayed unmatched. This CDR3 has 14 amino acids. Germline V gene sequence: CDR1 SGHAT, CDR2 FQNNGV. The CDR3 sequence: CASNNGTGVGTQYF. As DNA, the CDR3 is TGTGCCAGCAACAACGGGACAGGGGTGGGGACCCAGTACTTC.

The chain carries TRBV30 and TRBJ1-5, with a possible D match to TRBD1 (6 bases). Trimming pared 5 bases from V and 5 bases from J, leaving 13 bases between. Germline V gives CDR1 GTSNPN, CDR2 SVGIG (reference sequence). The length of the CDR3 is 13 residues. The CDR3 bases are TGTGCCTGGTCCGGGACATATTATCAGCCCCAGCATTTT. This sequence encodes CAWSGTYYQPQHF.